The next 21 T cell receptor beta chains were all read from a single sample in a study of regulatory T cells in long-lasting Graves disease. To make TCR beta libraries, researchers used iRepertoire HTBI primers and Arm-PCR of CDR3 regions. MiXCR, run by TCRdb on the multiplex PCR reads, gives a single entry per CDR3 protein. The sample yields about 520,000 distinct CDR3 sequences, about 12% seen once. As to time point: newly diagnosed GD, antithyroid drugs for less than 3 months. After RNA was extracted from PBMCs, the TCR library was made from it. These data are also associated with another study on T cells in Graves' hyperthyroidism and ophthalmopathy.

The input for sequencing was peripheral blood mononuclear cells (PBMCs), taken at new diagnosis, from a patient treated with antithyroid drugs. These receptors were obtained from a woman under 40 with Graves disease.

This clonotype was picked up many times. The chain uses TRBV6-5 and TRBJ1-2; 7 bases align to TRBD1. The trim removed 0 bases at V and 6 bases at J, leaving 7 bases unmatched. There are 15 residues in the CDR3. Per germline, CDR1 MNHEY and CDR2 SVGAGI. The CDR3 spells CASSYSIGTANGYTF. The CDR3 DNA is TGTGCCAGCAGTTACTCGATCGGGACAGCTAATGGCTACACCTTC.

The genes are TRBV5-1 and TRBJ1-2; TRBD1 aligns across 11 bases. The CDR3 has 14 amino acids. V was pared by 8 bases and J by 3 bases, with 6 bases of the junction left unmatched. The germline CDR1 and CDR2 sequences are SGHRS and YFSETQ. The CDR3 loop reads CASFPGQGDYGYTF. The CDR3 nucleotides read TGCGCCAGTTTCCCGGGACAGGGGGACTATGGCTACACCTTC.

V gene TRBV19 combines with J gene TRBJ2-4; the D is unclear. Trimming pared 0 bases from V and 6 bases from J, leaving 9 bases between. This CDR3 comprises 14 residues. Germline V gene sequence: CDR1 LNHDA, CDR2 SQIVND (reference sequence). DNA for the CDR3: TGTGCCAGTAGTATAGAAGGCAGGAGAAACATTCAGTACTTC. It yields the protein CASSIEGRRNIQYF.

CDR3 DNA sequence: TGTGCCAGCAGTGACGGGACAGGGCACTACAATGAGCAGTTCTTC. It codes for CASSDGTGHYNEQFF. The chain couples TRBV2 to TRBJ2-1; 9 nucleotides match TRBD1. V lost 3 bases to trimming and J lost 3 bases; unmatched junction nucleotides: 3. Germline values: CDR1 SNHLY, CDR2 FYNNEI. This CDR3 region has 15 residues.

The chain has TRBV4-1 and TRBJ2-7; D is perhaps TRBD2 (6 bases). The CDR3 extends over 13 amino acids. From germline, CDR1 is MGHRA and CDR2 YSYEKL. V was trimmed by 0 bases and J by 6 bases, leaving 9 bases between them. CDR3 amino acids: CASSQDWEAEQYF. The CDR3 region has the DNA TGCGCCAGCAGCCAAGATTGGGAGGCCGAGCAGTACTTC.

This sequence joins TRBV20-1 and TRBJ2-1; D possibly matches TRBD1 or TRBD2 (5 bases each). This CDR3 comprises 14 residues. Germline CDR1 reads DFQATT; CDR2 reads SNEGSKA (reference sequence). The CDR3 spells CSDSATPGHNEQFF. As DNA, the CDR3 is TGCAGCGACTCCGCCACCCCGGGACACAATGAGCAGTTCTTC.

The chain employs TRBV10-2 and TRBJ1-5, with D uncertain. Per the germline V gene, CDR1 is WSHSY and CDR2 is SAAADI. V was shortened by 8 bases and J by 7 bases, with 15 bases between the two germline ends. The CDR3 is made up of 13 amino acids. The CDR3, as DNA: TGCGCCAGCTCGGGATCAAGGGTCCAGCCCCAGCATTTT. Its protein product is CASSGSRVQPQHF.

This clonotype was recorded at least ten times. The chain carries TRBV28 and TRBJ2-1; TRBD2 agrees at 9 bases. Trimming removed 4 bases from V and 7 bases from J; junction bases left unmatched: 14. The CDR3 is 17 amino acids. The germline V gene encodes CDR1 MDHEN and CDR2 SYDVKM. CDR3 nucleotide sequence: TGTGCCAGCAGTTCCTTGTGGGGCGGGAGGGTTTATAATGAGCAGTTCTTC. Amino acid sequence: CASSSLWGGRVYNEQFF.

The table lists this clonotype with many counts. The rearrangement links TRBV28 to TRBJ2-5, with D perhaps matching TRBD1 or TRBD2 (7 bases each). Germline CDR1 and CDR2: MDHEN and SYDVKM. Trimming pared 6 bases from V and 3 bases from J, leaving 14 bases between. The length of the CDR3 is 14 residues. In DNA form, the CDR3 reads TGTGCCAGCAGCTCGCCAGGGGGGGAAGAGACCCAGTACTTC. This codes for CASSSPGGEETQYF.

This clonotype was picked up many times. The chain links TRBV27 to TRBJ2-7; a possible D gene is TRBD1 (6 bases). V was shortened by 5 bases and J by 2 bases, with 13 bases between the two germline ends. This CDR3 has 14 residues. Germline V gives CDR1 MNHEY, CDR2 SMNVEV (reference sequence). The CDR3 DNA is TGTGCCAGCAGTCCTTGGACAGACCCCTACGAGCAGTACTTC. This sequence encodes CASSPWTDPYEQYF.

This clonotype was observed many times. The J gene is TRBJ1-1, the V gene TRBV28; no clear D. The CDR3 length is 14 residues. Trimming took off 6 bases at V and 4 bases at J, with 15 bases between the two ends. Germline V gene sequence: CDR1 MDHEN, CDR2 SYDVKM. The CDR3 DNA sequence: TGTGCCAGCAGCCTAGTCCCCTCAGGCACTGAAGCTTTCTTT. The encoded protein is CASSLVPSGTEAFF.

The chain combines TRBV2 with TRBJ2-3, with TRBD2 matching over 12 bases. The germline CDR1 and CDR2 sequences are SNHLY and FYNNEI. This CDR3 comprises 17 residues. With 7 bases clipped from V and 5 bases from J, the junction kept 13 bases outside the gene matches. CDR3: CASMLASGRAEGDTQYF. DNA for the CDR3: TGTGCCAGCATGCTCGCTAGCGGGAGGGCCGAGGGAGATACGCAGTATTTT.

This clonotype was seen many times. This chain connects TRBV7-3 to TRBJ2-2; D is uncertain. CDR1 and CDR2 from the germline V gene are SGHTA and FQGTGA. Trimming stripped 4 bases from V and 4 bases from J, with 10 bases between. The CDR3 is 14 residues long. This CDR3 is CASSYIRATGELFF. CDR3 nucleotides: TGTGCCAGCAGCTACATTCGGGCCACCGGGGAGCTGTTTTTT. Filled out from reference TRBV7-3 and TRBJ2-2, the complete variable domain reads GAGVSQTPSNKVTEKGKYVELRCDPISGHTALYWYRQSLGQGPEFLIYFQGTGAADDSGLPNDRFFAVRPEGSVSTLKIQRTERGDSAVYLCASSYIRATGELFFGEGSRLTVL.

This chain links TRBV3-1 with TRBJ1-1; D might be TRBD1 (5 bases). The germline V gene encodes CDR1 LGHDT and CDR2 YNNKEL (reference sequence). The CDR3 consists of 13 residues. V was clipped by 1 base and J by 11 bases, with 14 bases between them. The CDR3, as DNA: TGTGCCAGCAGCCAAGGGTGGACATCTTTTGCTTTCTTT. Residues: CASSQGWTSFAFF.

A few counts support this clonotype. This chain connects TRBV9 to TRBJ2-1; 10 bases align to TRBD2. CDR3 size: 14 residues. Germline CDR1 is SGDLS and CDR2 is YYNGEE. The J segment lost 12 bases and the V segment lost 0 bases, leaving 6 bases of the junction unmatched. The CDR3 nucleotides are TGTGCCAGCAGCGTAGGGGTAGCGGGGGGTCTGCAGTTCTTC. Amino acid sequence: CASSVGVAGGLQFF. The full variable domain, in which reference TRBV9 and TRBJ2-1 provide the parts outside the CDR3, is DSGVTQTPKHLITATGQRVTLRCSPRSGDLSVYWYQQSLDQGLQFLIQYYNGEERAKGNILERFSAQQFPDLHSELNLSSLELGDSALYFCASSVGVAGGLQFFGPGTRLTVL.

This clonotype was observed at least ten times. The chain employs TRBV7-9 and TRBJ2-1; possibly TRBD2 for D (5 bases). The length of the CDR3 is 13 residues. Between the trimmed V and J ends, which lost 1 base and 6 bases, there was a span of 7 bases. The germline CDR1 and CDR2 sequences are SEHNR and FQNEAQ (reference sequence). The CDR3 bases are TGTGCCAGCAGCTTAGGGGGAGCCAATGAGCAGTTCTTC. Encoded protein: CASSLGGANEQFF.

This clonotype has ten or more counts. In DNA, the CDR3 is TGTGCCAGCAGCCTGCCAGCGGGAGAGGCGGGAAATGAGCAGTTCTTC. It codes for CASSLPAGEAGNEQFF. The rearrangement joins TRBV11-1 to TRBJ2-1; 8 nucleotides match TRBD2. J lost 7 bases, V lost 5 bases, and 13 bases had no gene match. This CDR3 is built from 16 residues. The germline CDR1 and CDR2 sequences are SGHAT and FQDESV (reference sequence).

This clonotype was counted many times. J is TRBJ1-1 and V is TRBV10-3; D may be TRBD1 (5 bases). From germline, CDR1 is ENHRY and CDR2 SYGVKD. Between the trimmed V and J ends, which lost 5 bases and 3 bases, there was a span of 16 bases. There are 15 residues in the CDR3. The CDR3 reads CAISLYRGGDTEAFF. The CDR3 DNA follows: TGTGCCATCAGTTTGTATCGGGGAGGGGACACTGAAGCTTTCTTT.

This clonotype was counted ten times or more. The gene calls are TRBV6-2 or TRBV6-3 and TRBJ2-7, with D tentatively TRBD1 (5 bases). The germline V gene encodes CDR1 MNHEY and CDR2 SVGEGT. The CDR3 is 13 amino acids. The V and J ends lost 6 bases and 0 bases respectively, with 9 bases between them. CDR3 amino acids: CASRGRASYEQYF. The DNA of the CDR3 is TGTGCCAGCAGGGGCAGGGCCTCCTACGAGCAGTACTTC.

This clonotype came up many times. The gene calls are TRBV27 and TRBJ1-2; D may be TRBD1 (6 bases). This CDR3 has 16 amino acids. Germline V CDR1 and CDR2: MNHEY, SMNVEV (reference sequence). With 5 bases removed from V and 0 bases from J, the gap between germline ends came to 16 bases. In DNA, the CDR3 is TGTGCCAGCAGTCCAACACGGGGGGCAGCTAACTATGGCTACACCTTC. Translated, it gives CASSPTRGAANYGYTF.

There are many counts of this clonotype. The rearrangement links TRBV7-9 to TRBJ2-1, with D perhaps being TRBD1 or TRBD2 (7 bases each). Germline V gene data show CDR1 as SEHNR and CDR2 as FQNEAQ (reference sequence). V was trimmed by 6 bases and J by 5 bases, leaving 20 bases between them. The CDR3 has 16 amino acids. The DNA for the CDR3 is TGTGCCAGCAGTTCGCTCAGGGGGGGAGAACACAATGAGCAGTTCTTC. Residues: CASSSLRGGEHNEQFF.